Listed here are 3 T cell receptor beta chains from one sample, sequenced in a study of blood T cell repertoires in COVID-19. The method was immunoSEQ multiplex PCR; TCRdb's version includes in-frame clones alone and lacks a portion of them. The data hold about 150,000 clones, with more than 75% observed a single time. What was sequenced was peripheral blood. The receptors stem from a man aged 50-59 years who had recovered from COVID-19.

The chain has TRBV4-3 and TRBJ1-5; D may be TRBD1 (5 bases). The germline V gene encodes CDR1 LGHNA and CDR2 YSLEER. The CDR3 spans 15 residues. V was trimmed by 0 bases and J by 4 bases, leaving 10 bases between them. DNA of the CDR3: TGCGCCAGCAGCCAAGATCTAGGGGTTAATCAGCCCCAGCATTTT. Translation gives CASSQDLGVNQPQHF.

The chain carries TRBV19 and TRBJ1-5, with unresolved D. This CDR3 spans 15 amino acids. V dropped 6 bases and J dropped 6 bases, with 18 bases sitting between them. Germline V gene sequence: CDR1 LNHDA, CDR2 SQIVND (reference sequence). The CDR3 coding sequence is TGTGCCAGTAGCCTTCAGATGGGAGAAGGTCAGCCCCAGCATTTT. Residues: CASSLQMGEGQPQHF.

This clone was seen a handful of times. CDR3 in DNA: TGTGCCAGCAGTGAACGGGGGGTAAACACTGAAGCTTTCTTT. Protein sequence: CASSERGVNTEAFF. The chain combines TRBV6-1 with TRBJ1-1; tentative D call: TRBD1 (5 bases). The CDR3 extends over 14 amino acids. Per germline, CDR1 MNHNS and CDR2 SASEGT. The ends were cut back, 2 bases at V and 2 bases at J, with 9 bases in the middle.